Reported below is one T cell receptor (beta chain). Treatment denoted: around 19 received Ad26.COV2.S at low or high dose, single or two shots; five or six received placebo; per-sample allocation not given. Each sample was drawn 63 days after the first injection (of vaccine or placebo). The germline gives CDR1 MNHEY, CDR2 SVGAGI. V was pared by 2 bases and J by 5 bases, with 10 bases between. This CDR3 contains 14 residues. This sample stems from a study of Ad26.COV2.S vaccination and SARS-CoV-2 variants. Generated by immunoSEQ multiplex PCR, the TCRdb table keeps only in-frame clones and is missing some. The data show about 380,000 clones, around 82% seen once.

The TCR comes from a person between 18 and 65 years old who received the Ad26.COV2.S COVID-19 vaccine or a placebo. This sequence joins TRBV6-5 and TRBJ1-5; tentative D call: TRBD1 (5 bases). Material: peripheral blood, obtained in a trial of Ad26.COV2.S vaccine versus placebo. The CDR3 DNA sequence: TGTGCCAGCAGTTACAACGGGGGTGATCAGCCCCAGCATTTT. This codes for CASSYNGGDQPQHF.